This entry lists 18 T cell receptor beta chains sequenced from one sample in a study of blood T cell repertoires in COVID-19. Profiled with immunoSEQ multiplex PCR; TCRdb holds only in-frame clones, not every one. Here the sample spans 40,000 to 50,000 clones, approximately 90% being singletons. The specimen sequenced was peripheral blood. These receptors all stem from a human donor in a cohort sampled during active COVID-19.

The table lists this clone with a few counts. J is TRBJ2-7 and V is TRBV5-4; D uncertain. This CDR3 is built from 12 residues. Germline V gene data show CDR1 as SGHNT and CDR2 as YYREEE (reference sequence). The V end was cut by 3 bases, the J end by 2 bases, with 6 bases between. The chain's CDR3 is CASSSNTYEQYF. CDR3 DNA: TGTGCCAGCAGCTCAAACACCTACGAGCAGTACTTC.

The chain joins TRBV7-9 to TRBJ2-7; D may be TRBD2 (6 bases). This CDR3 comprises 15 residues. V lost 1 base, J lost 0 bases, and 10 bases lay in between. CDR1 SEHNR and CDR2 FQNEAQ come from the germline V gene (reference sequence). This CDR3 is CASSLGLASSYEQYF. CDR3 DNA sequence: TGTGCCAGCAGCTTAGGTCTAGCGAGCTCCTACGAGCAGTACTTC.

This clone was picked up one time. The chain is built from TRBV6-5 and TRBJ2-7; 7 nucleotides line up with TRBD1. CDR1 MNHEY and CDR2 SVGAGI come from the germline V gene. V was clipped by 4 bases and J by 6 bases; unmatched bases: 6. The CDR3 is 13 amino acids. For the CDR3, the DNA is TGTGCCAGCAGTTCGACAGGGCACGGCGAGCAGTACTTC. It is translated as CASSSTGHGEQYF.

This clone showed up just once. The rearrangement links TRBV3-1 (or the pseudogene TRBV3-2) to TRBJ2-7, with D perhaps TRBD2 (5 bases). Germline V lookup: CDR1 LGHDT, CDR2 YNNKEL (reference sequence). V gave up 1 base and J gave up 0 bases, with 16 bases separating them. This CDR3 contains 17 residues. CDR3 in amino acids: CASSQGYHASSSYEQYF. The CDR3 DNA reads TGTGCCAGCAGCCAAGGTTATCATGCTAGCAGCTCCTACGAGCAGTACTTC.

V usage is TRBV6-5 and J usage is TRBJ2-7, with D maybe TRBD1 (6 bases). There are 15 residues in the CDR3. Germline CDR1 and CDR2: MNHEY and SVGAGI. V shed 2 bases and J shed 4 bases, with 15 bases lying between them. The CDR3 protein is CASSYDGTGTYEQYF. The CDR3 DNA is TGTGCCAGCAGTTACGATGGTACAGGGACATACGAGCAGTACTTC.

This chain connects TRBV5-6 to TRBJ1-5; maybe TRBD1 (5 bases). CDR1 and CDR2 (germline): SGHDT, YYEEEE. The CDR3 is 12 residues long. Deletions cut 2 bases from V and 10 bases from J, with 10 bases between. CDR3 amino acids: CASSFLWGPQHF. The CDR3 DNA sequence: TGTGCCAGCAGCTTTTTATGGGGCCCCCAGCATTTT. Filled out from reference TRBV5-6 and TRBJ1-5, the complete variable domain reads DAGVTQSPTHLIKTRGQQVTLRCSPKSGHDTVSWYQQALGQGPQFIFQYYEEEERQRGNFPDRFSGHQFPNYSSELNVNALLLGDSALYLCASSFLWGPQHFGDGTRLSIL.

This clone was seen only a few times. The J gene is TRBJ1-4, the V gene TRBV7-9; TRBD1 is a possible D gene (5 bases). The CDR3 runs to 15 residues. Between the trimmed V and J ends, which lost 0 bases and 6 bases, there was a span of 11 bases. The V gene's germline CDR1 is SEHNR and CDR2 FQNEAQ (reference sequence). The CDR3 sequence is CASSLAVRADEKLFF. The CDR3 DNA reads as TGTGCCAGCAGCTTAGCTGTCAGGGCAGATGAAAAACTGTTTTTT.

This chain connects TRBV13 to TRBJ1-1; D gene uncertain. The CDR3 is 13 amino acids. CDR1 is PRHDT, CDR2 FYEKMQ, per germline (reference sequence). V gave up 5 bases and J gave up 3 bases, with 10 bases separating them. The CDR3 DNA reads as TGTGCCAGCAGCCTCTCGGGATACACTGAAGCTTTCTTT. It yields the protein CASSLSGYTEAFF.

The V gene is TRBV18, the J gene TRBJ2-7, with 9 bases matching TRBD1. Germline loops: CDR1 KGHSH, CDR2 LQKENI. The CDR3 covers 15 residues. V lost 0 bases, J lost 2 bases, and 2 bases stayed unmatched. CDR3 sequence reads: CASSPPGQGTYEQYF. The DNA for the CDR3 is TGTGCCAGCTCACCACCGGGACAGGGCACCTACGAGCAGTACTTC.

The rearrangement links TRBV14 to TRBJ1-1; D ambiguous. The CDR3 consists of 14 residues. With 1 base removed from V and 3 bases from J, the gap between germline ends came to 9 bases. Germline-derived CDR1 and CDR2 are SGHDN and FVKESK. The CDR3 is CASSQAGRYTEAFF. CDR3 nucleotides: TGTGCCAGCAGCCAAGCCGGGAGATACACTGAAGCTTTCTTT.

The rearrangement uses TRBV9 and TRBJ2-7, with 12 bases matching TRBD2. Trimming at V came to 0 bases and at J to 6 bases, leaving 7 bases not matched to a gene. The CDR3 runs to 16 residues. Germline loops: CDR1 SGDLS, CDR2 YYNGEE. CDR3 coding DNA: TGTGCCAGCAGCGTAGCTTGGGGGGGACTAGCGGGCGAGCAGTACTTC. Its protein product is CASSVAWGGLAGEQYF.

This chain connects TRBV18 to TRBJ2-7, with 7 bases identical to TRBD1. The junction had 5 bases not matched to a gene; V was cut back by 2 bases and J by 7 bases. Germline V gene sequence: CDR1 KGHSH, CDR2 LQKENI. CDR3 size: 13 residues. The CDR3 spells CASSPRTQGEQYF. For the CDR3, the DNA is TGTGCCAGCTCACCAAGAACACAGGGGGAGCAGTACTTC.

The gene calls are TRBV6-1 and TRBJ1-3; 7 nucleotides align to TRBD1. J was trimmed by 9 bases and V by 2 bases; bases with no gene match: 13. CDR1 and CDR2 from the germline V gene are MNHNS and SASEGT. The CDR3 is 16 amino acids. The CDR3 DNA reads as TGTGCCAGCAGTGAATTGAGGAGACAGGGTTTGGCCACCATATATTTT. Translating gives CASSELRRQGLATIYF.

The count of this clone is one. The rearrangement uses TRBV6-2 or TRBV6-3 and TRBJ2-5; D is perhaps TRBD2 (6 bases). This CDR3 spans 13 amino acids. The V gene lost 4 bases and the J gene lost 5 bases, with 11 bases spanning the gap. Germline CDR1 MNHEY, CDR2 SVGEGT. The CDR3 loop reads CASSFTSRETQYF. CDR3 in DNA: TGTGCCAGCAGTTTTACTAGCCGGGAGACCCAGTACTTC.

V is TRBV19 and J is TRBJ2-7; TRBD1 aligns across 7 bases. The germline V gene has CDR1 LNHDA and CDR2 SQIVND (reference sequence). After removal of 6 bases from V and 3 bases from J, the junction contained 8 bases not matched to a gene. The length of the CDR3 is 14 residues. The CDR3 sequence: CASRSDRAHYEQYF. CDR3 sequence (DNA): TGTGCCAGTAGATCAGACAGGGCCCACTACGAGCAGTACTTC.

The chain combines TRBV5-1 with TRBJ2-5; 8 bases fit TRBD1. The CDR3 has 13 amino acids. V lost 2 bases to trimming and J lost 5 bases; unmatched junction nucleotides: 2. Germline V gene sequence: CDR1 SGHRS, CDR2 YFSETQ. The CDR3 protein is CASSFRDRETQYF. The CDR3 nucleotides read TGCGCCAGCAGCTTCCGGGACAGGGAGACCCAGTACTTC.

The genes are TRBV6-1 and TRBJ1-2, with D possibly being TRBD1 (5 bases). This CDR3 has 16 amino acids. The V gene's germline CDR1 is MNHNS and CDR2 SASEGT. Trimming took off 1 base at V and 4 bases at J, with 16 bases between the two ends. The CDR3 loop reads CASSEDEGTAPYGYTF. Here the CDR3 DNA reads TGTGCCAGCAGTGAAGATGAAGGGACTGCCCCCTATGGCTACACCTTC.

This clone was recorded only once. The J gene is TRBJ2-4, the V gene TRBV5-1, with D perhaps TRBD1 (5 bases). With 5 bases removed from V and 10 bases from J, the gap between germline ends came to 16 bases. This CDR3 has 13 residues. Per germline, CDR1 SGHRS and CDR2 YFSETQ. In nucleotides, the CDR3 is TGCGCCAGCAGTGTCCCCCAGGGCGATATTCAGTACTTC. It yields the protein CASSVPQGDIQYF.